This T cell receptor beta chain was captured by sequencing in a study of cytomegalovirus exposure and HLA in healthy donors (dated by TCRdb to about 2017). Describing the broader study: According to an earlier analysis of 587 of the donors, about 179 million T cells yielded some 110 million unique TCR beta sequences and more than 250 Gb of sequence data. Besides the first cohort of hundreds of subjects, a separate validation cohort made up of over 95 different subjects was used. The study profiled the T cell repertoires of 500 to 800 subjects by immunosequencing and related them to cytomegalovirus serostatus. Both class I and class II loci were covered by HLA typing, at four-digit resolution. Rather than drawing on any new phenotypic data, the later analysis identified candidate immune exposures from TCR beta sequences and the way those sequences occurred across donors. In a later analysis, previously published TCR beta repertoires from about 670 donors were re-analyzed and high-resolution HLA genotyping was added so that TCR occurrence patterns could be studied. The study combined high-throughput TCR immunosequencing, statistical association of individual TCRs with disease status, and machine learning to predict cytomegalovirus infection status. Among almost 400 genotyped donors of the cohort, an average of roughly 240,000 unique TCR beta nucleotide sequences were sequenced per donor, around 20% of them non-productive. The genetic ancestry cluster associated with self-reported Caucasian donors included 65% to 90% of the 350 to 500 genotyped donors. The study aimed to test whether cataloging public T cell receptors could reveal signatures of past pathogen exposure. Every repertoire in the discovery cohort had been generated on one and the same sequencing platform. An early release that covered about 600 HLA-typed donors contained approximately 300 gigabases of sequencing data and tens of millions of unique TCR sequences. An earlier analysis of 500 to 750 of the donors applied high-throughput TCR beta sequencing to assess whether each TCR beta V gene segment acted as functional or pseudogenic. Five DR-DQ haplotypes were treated as single units for association and clustering because of strong linkage in the cohort. Donor age, sex, ethnicity and CMV serostatus were collected together with the repertoire data. The number of typed donors differed by locus: roughly 620-630 for A, B, C, DRB1 and DQB1; some 500 for DQA1; 600 to 610 for DPA1; and some 450 for DPB1. Genome-wide SNP genotypes for about 55% of the roughly 670 donors were used in a later genetic analysis, which treated that subset as a discovery cohort. Study-wide conclusions, independent of this receptor: A further reported finding was that TCR beta sequences accurately predicted the HLA-A and HLA-B alleles for most subjects in the first cohort. Correlated functional status among segregating V segments might be attributable to linkage disequilibrium, but an unknown experimental factor could not be ruled out. A later analysis reported that several top co-occurrence clusters appeared linked to parvovirus B19, influenza, CMV and Epstein-Barr virus. In a later genetic analysis, a missense DCLRE1C variant was associated with V-gene and J-gene trimming of TCR beta chains, and the association was replicated in an independent cohort. This cohort had only TCR beta chains sequenced, and the lack of alpha or paired-chain data limited which features could be detected. A later analysis found that HLA-associated TCR beta chains were more clonally expanded and had lower generation probabilities than equally common non-associated chains. In vitro tests confirmed that three of the cytomegalovirus-associated TCR beta chains recognize cytomegalovirus antigens. The authors suggested that the approach could potentially be generalized to other disease states and immunological phenotypes. A later analysis found that most CMV-associated TCR beta chains appeared HLA-restricted, with HLA associations seemingly driven largely by CMV exposure. When HLA alleles, especially DR and DQ, strongly co-occurred, attributing TCR associations to individual alleles was difficult. In a later genetic analysis, fewer N-insertions in productive TCRs were reported among donors in an Asian-associated ancestry cluster than the roughly 700-donor mean. HLA typing was unavailable for some donors at each locus, so association tests used only the typed subset. In a later analysis, the rate of TCR association differed among HLA loci, with DRB1 alleles having the most associated TCRs and HLA-C alleles having the fewest. Across donors, most TCR sequences were observed very rarely, whereas some public TCRs were present in many individuals. Roughly uniform sequencing depth across donors was assumed in presence/absence analyses, although this assumption may not hold. The classifier was reported to diagnose cytomegalovirus status with high specificity and sensitivity in both the original cohort and the validation cohort. CMV serostatus was the only immune exposure information available for the cohort. In the study, some 180 TCR beta chains were listed as associated with cytomegalovirus. The earlier analysis of some 540 of the donors excluded fewer than 20 rarely observed V segments, including chromosome 9 orphons, because counts were too low. In an earlier analysis of about 600 of the donors, most TCR beta V segments appeared in productive rearrangements about 90% or about 30% of the time, broadly matching IMGT annotations. A cluster of highly shared sequence variants was judged likely to be a technical artifact of the sequencing pipeline. At a false discovery rate of 0.05, a later analysis linked 15,000 to 20,000 TCR beta sequences to specific HLA alleles.

The cohort consisted of hundreds of healthy bone marrow donors. At the time of sampling, all cohort members were nominally healthy, though unrecorded immune exposures were likely present. The donor tested CMV seronegative, placing the donor among the roughly 350 seronegative members of the cohort. A peripheral blood sample was collected from each donor, and TCR beta sequencing was performed on peripheral blood mononuclear cells. Genomic DNA was extracted from the blood cell samples with the Qiagen DNeasy Blood Extraction Kit. Details on this clone: Its cognate antigen has yet to be identified. One base away there is no much larger clone; base qualities are not given.

The library was built by means of the immunoSEQ multiplex PCR assay. For the multiplex PCR, a mixture combining 60 forward primers for TCR Vbeta segments and 13 reverse primers for TCR Jbeta segments was used. A multiplex PCR assay on genomic DNA amplified the CDR3 region of rearranged TCR beta genes. The amplified TCR beta libraries were sequenced on the Illumina HiSeq System as 87-base-pair reads. Regarding the original processing steps: A later analysis tallied approximately 87 million unique TCR beta chains across the approximately 670 repertoires, and approximately 12 million of those chains were shared by two or more donors. Raw reads were error-corrected and collapsed into unique sequences by a nearest-neighbor algorithm in which closely related sequences were merged to remove PCR and sequencing errors. V, D and J gene segments were assigned by aligning CDR3 sequences to IMGT reference sequences. Each retained sequence needed at least a six-nucleotide match to both a V gene segment and a J gene segment. A rearrangement was called productive if the CDR3 had no stop codons and remained in frame with V and J, and every other rearrangement was called non-productive. Following IMGT convention, CDR3 was defined as the stretch from the second conserved V-encoded cysteine to the conserved J-encoded phenylalanine. The earlier analysis of some 540 of the donors excluded any sequence lacking an unambiguous match to a single V gene segment. An earlier analysis of a few hundred of the donors called V segments functional above 56.7% productive rearrangements and segregating when the between-donor standard deviation exceeded 5%. To diagnose cytomegalovirus status from the catalog of TCR beta chain sequences, a statistical classification framework was built. In a later analysis, TCR nucleotide sequences were compared against IMGT/GENE-DB human TR gene sequences so that V and J genes could be assigned. In a later analysis, CDR3 sequences and most-parsimonious VDJ recombination scenarios were assigned using the TCRdist pipeline. In a later analysis, every TCR beta chain was defined by the combination of its CDR3 amino acid sequence and its V-gene family, and reads without a unique V-gene family were dropped. To address suspected cross-contamination and a sequencing artifact, a later analysis removed 592 highly shared, low-generation-probability nucleotide sequences. A later analysis calculated a clonal expansion index for each public chain from normalized within-repertoire ranks of inferred template counts. A later analysis computed generation probabilities with a VDJ recombination model fitted to out-of-frame rearrangements, and checked the results against IGoR. A later analysis scored TCR-TCR, TCR-HLA and TCR-CMV co-occurrence with hypergeometric tests, applying a repertoire-size bias correction to TCR pairs. To estimate false discovery rates, a later analysis permuted the HLA or CMV assignments 20 times. In a later analysis, co-occurring TCRs were grouped using DBSCAN, and TCRdist sequence similarity was added for clustering within HLA-allele-positive subsets. Repertoires with fewer than 30,000 or more than 120,000 public chains, plus five repertoires with anomalous nucleotide sharing, were excluded from co-occurrence clustering. The table was pulled from immuneACCESS by TCRdb, which kept in-frame rearrangements only. Such tables lose some clones; where checked, under half of the loss comes from unresolved V genes, and the rest has no known cause. V, J and clone size derive from that table, while D and trimming were established from the DNA sequence. For this sample there are 200,000 to 300,000 clones; just under 80% appear just once. The leading ten clones occupy 0.47% of the sample.

The sample was PBMCs. The TCR comes from a boy younger than 18 in good health and CMV-seronegative.

The CDR3 sequence is CASSQYPGQPSGANVLTF. Read as DNA, the sequence is TGCGCCAGCAGCCAATATCCGGGACAGCCCTCTGGGGCCAACGTCCTGACTTTC. The rearrangement combines TRBV4-1 with TRBJ2-6, with TRBD1 identical over 7 junction bases. V lost 2 bases and J lost 0 bases, and the count of bases not matched to a germline gene is 7. Based on the germline V gene, the CDR1 and CDR2 sequences are MGHRA and YSYEKL. The cysteine opens and the phenylalanine closes a CDR3 of 18 amino acids. The retained sequence is limited to the CDR3, 54 bases, with the frame set at the first base.